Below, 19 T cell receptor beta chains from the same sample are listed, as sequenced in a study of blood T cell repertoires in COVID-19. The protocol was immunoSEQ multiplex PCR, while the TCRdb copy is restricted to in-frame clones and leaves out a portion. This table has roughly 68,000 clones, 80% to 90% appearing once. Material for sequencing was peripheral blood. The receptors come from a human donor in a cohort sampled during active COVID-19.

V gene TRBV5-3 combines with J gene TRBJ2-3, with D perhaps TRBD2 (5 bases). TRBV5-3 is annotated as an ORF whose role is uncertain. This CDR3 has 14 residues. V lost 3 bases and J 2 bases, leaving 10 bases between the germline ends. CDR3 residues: CARSSTRDTDTQYF. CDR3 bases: TGTGCCAGAAGCTCGACCCGGGACACAGATACGCAGTATTTT.

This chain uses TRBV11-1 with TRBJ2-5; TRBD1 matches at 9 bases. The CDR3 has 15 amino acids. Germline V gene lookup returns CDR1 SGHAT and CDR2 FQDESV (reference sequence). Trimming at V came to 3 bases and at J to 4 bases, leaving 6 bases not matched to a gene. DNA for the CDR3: TGTGCCAGCAGCTTTGCTACAGGGGGCGGAGAGACCCAGTACTTC. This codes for CASSFATGGGETQYF.

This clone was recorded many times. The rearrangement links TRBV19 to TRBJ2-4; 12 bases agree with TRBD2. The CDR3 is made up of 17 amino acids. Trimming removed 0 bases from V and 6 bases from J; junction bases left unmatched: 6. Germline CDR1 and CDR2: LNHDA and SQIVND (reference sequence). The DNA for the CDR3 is TGTGCCAGTAGTATAGAACTAGCGGGAGGCACCCTAAACATTCAGTACTTC. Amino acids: CASSIELAGGTLNIQYF.

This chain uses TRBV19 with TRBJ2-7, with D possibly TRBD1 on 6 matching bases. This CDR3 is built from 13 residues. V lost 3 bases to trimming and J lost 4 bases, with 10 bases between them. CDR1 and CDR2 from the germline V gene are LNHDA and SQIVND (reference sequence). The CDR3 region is CASSITGKYEQYF. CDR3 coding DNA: TGTGCCAGTAGTATCACAGGGAAGTACGAGCAGTACTTC.

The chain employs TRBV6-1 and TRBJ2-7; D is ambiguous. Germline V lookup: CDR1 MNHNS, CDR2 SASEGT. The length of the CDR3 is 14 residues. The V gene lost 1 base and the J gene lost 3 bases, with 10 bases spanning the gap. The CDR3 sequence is CASSEVDPSYEQYF. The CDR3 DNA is TGTGCCAGCAGTGAAGTAGATCCTAGCTACGAGCAGTACTTC.

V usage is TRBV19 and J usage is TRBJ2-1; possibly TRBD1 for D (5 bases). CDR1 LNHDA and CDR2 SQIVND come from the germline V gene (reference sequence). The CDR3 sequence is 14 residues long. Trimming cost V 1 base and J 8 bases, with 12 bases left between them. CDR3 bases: TGTGCCAGTAGTATAGGCCAGGGTGGGGATGAGCAGTTCTTC. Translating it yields CASSIGQGGDEQFF. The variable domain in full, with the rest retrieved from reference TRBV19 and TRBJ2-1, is DGGITQSPKYLFRKEGQNVTLSCEQNLNHDAMYWYRQDPGQGLRLIYYSQIVNDFQKGDIAEGYSVSREKKESFPLTVTSAQKNPTAFYLCASSIGQGGDEQFFGPGTRLTVL.

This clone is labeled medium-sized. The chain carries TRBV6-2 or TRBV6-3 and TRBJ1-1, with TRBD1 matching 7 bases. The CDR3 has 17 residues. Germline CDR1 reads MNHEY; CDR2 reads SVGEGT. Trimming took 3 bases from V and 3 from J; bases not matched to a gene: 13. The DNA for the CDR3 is TGTGCCAGCAGTTATTCCCCCCCAACAGGGGTCTACACTGAAGCTTTCTTT. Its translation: CASSYSPPTGVYTEAFF.

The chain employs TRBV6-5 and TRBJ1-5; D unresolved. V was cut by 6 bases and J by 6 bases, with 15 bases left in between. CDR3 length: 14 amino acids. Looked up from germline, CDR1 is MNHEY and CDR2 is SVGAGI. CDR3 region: CASSYLGSSQPQHF. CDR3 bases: TGTGCCAGCAGCTACCTCGGGAGTTCTCAGCCCCAGCATTTT.

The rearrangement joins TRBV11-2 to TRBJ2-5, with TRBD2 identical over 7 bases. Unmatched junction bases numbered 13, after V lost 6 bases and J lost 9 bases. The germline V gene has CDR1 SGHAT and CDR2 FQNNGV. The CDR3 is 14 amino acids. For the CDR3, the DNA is TGTGCCAGCAGACCTTTGGGACTAATTGAGGCCCAGTACTTC. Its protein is CASRPLGLIEAQYF.

CDR3 sequence (DNA): TGTGCCAGCTCACAACATAGCACAGATACGCAGTATTTT. Protein product: CASSQHSTDTQYF. The J gene is TRBJ2-3, the V gene TRBV28; D remains ambiguous. Trimming shortened V by 8 bases and J by 0 bases, and 9 bases separated the two germline ends. The CDR3 loop spans 13 amino acids. Germline CDR1 reads MDHEN; CDR2 reads SYDVKM.

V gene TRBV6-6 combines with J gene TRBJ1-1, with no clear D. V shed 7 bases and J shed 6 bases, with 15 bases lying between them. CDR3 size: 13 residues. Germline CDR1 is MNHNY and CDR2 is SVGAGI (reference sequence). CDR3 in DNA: TGTGCCAGCAAAAAACCTGGGCAGTCTGAAGCTTTCTTT. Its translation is CASKKPGQSEAFF.

In DNA, the CDR3 is TGTGCCAGCAGTTCTACCGTGGGGGCGCGGGGCTACACCTTC. This translates into CASSSTVGARGYTF. The chain uses TRBV6-5 and TRBJ1-2, with D possibly being TRBD1 (6 bases). Germline V gene data show CDR1 as MNHEY and CDR2 as SVGAGI. V gave up 4 bases and J gave up 8 bases, with 17 bases separating them. CDR3 length: 14 residues.

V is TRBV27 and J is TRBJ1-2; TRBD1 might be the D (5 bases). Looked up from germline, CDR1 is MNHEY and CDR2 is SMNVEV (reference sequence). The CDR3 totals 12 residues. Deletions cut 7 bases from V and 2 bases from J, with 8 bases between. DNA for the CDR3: TGTGCCAGCAAGCAGGGAAACTATGGCTACACCTTC. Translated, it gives CASKQGNYGYTF.

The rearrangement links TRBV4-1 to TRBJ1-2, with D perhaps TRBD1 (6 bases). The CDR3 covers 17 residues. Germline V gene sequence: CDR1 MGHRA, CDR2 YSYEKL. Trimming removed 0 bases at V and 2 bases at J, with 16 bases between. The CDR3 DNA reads TGCGCCAGCAGCCAAGATGAAAGGCAGGGGCTAAACTATGGCTACACCTTC. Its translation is CASSQDERQGLNYGYTF.

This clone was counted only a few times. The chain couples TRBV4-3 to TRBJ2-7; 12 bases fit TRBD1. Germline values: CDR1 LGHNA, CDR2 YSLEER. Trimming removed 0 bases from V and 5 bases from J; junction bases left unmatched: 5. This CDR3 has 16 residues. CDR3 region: CASSQDIGTGGDEQYF. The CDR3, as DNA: TGCGCCAGCAGCCAAGATATTGGGACAGGGGGCGACGAGCAGTACTTC.

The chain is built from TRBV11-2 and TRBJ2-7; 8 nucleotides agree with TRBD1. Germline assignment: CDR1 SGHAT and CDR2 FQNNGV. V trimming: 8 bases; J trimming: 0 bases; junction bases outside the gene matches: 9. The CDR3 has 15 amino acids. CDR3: CASGGAGTGSYEQYF. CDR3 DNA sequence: TGTGCCAGCGGAGGGGCCGGGACAGGCTCCTACGAGCAGTACTTC. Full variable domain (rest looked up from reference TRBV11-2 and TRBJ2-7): EAGVAQSPRYKIIEKRQSVAFWCNPISGHATLYWYQQILGQGPKLLIQFQNNGVVDDSQLPKDRFSAERLKGVDSTLKIQPAKLEDSAVYLCASGGAGTGSYEQYFGPGTRLTVT.

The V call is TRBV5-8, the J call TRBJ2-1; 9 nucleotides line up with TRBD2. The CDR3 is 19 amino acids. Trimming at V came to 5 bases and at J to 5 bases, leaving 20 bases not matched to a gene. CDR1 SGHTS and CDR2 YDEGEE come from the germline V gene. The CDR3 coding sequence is TGTGCCAGCAGTGGGGCCGCGGGAGGGCCGATAACCTATGACAATGAGCAGTTCTTC. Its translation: CASSGAAGGPITYDNEQFF.

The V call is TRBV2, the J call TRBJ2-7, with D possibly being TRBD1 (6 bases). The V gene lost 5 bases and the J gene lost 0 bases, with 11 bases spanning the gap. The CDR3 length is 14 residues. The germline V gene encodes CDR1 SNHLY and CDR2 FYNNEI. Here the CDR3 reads CASSLDRLSYEQYF. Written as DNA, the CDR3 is TGTGCCAGCAGTCTAGACAGGCTCTCCTACGAGCAGTACTTC.

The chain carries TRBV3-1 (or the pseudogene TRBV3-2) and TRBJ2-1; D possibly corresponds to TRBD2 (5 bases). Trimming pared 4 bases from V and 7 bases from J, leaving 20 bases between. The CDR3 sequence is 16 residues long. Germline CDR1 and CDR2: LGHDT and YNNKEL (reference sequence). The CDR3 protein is CASSLPRASSRNEQFF. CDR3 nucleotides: TGTGCCAGCAGCCTCCCACGGGCTAGCTCTAGAAATGAGCAGTTCTTC.